This T cell receptor beta chain was profiled in a study of CXCR3-negative and CXCR3-positive naive CD8 T cells. Through 5' RACE with UMI labels, the TRB cDNA libraries were prepared. TCRdb reprocessed the 5' RACE reads; each CDR3 protein has one entry and no DNA is given. The listing records about 120,000 distinct CDR3 sequences. The germline V gene encodes CDR1 MNHEY and CDR2 SMNVEV (reference sequence). The CDR3 extends over 16 amino acids. The chain joins TRBV27 to TRBJ2-5; with no DNA, the TCRdb D assignment of TRBD2 cannot be verified. Sequencing was done on a sample of naive CXCR3- CD8+ T cells from blood. Subset defined: CD45RO-CCR7+CD27+CD95- naive CD8+ T cells lacking CXCR3 (TNR3-). The origin of this receptor is a human donor in good health. Some clones in this sample may be carry-over from other donors' samples. CDR3 region: CASSLSGLPYPWAQYF.